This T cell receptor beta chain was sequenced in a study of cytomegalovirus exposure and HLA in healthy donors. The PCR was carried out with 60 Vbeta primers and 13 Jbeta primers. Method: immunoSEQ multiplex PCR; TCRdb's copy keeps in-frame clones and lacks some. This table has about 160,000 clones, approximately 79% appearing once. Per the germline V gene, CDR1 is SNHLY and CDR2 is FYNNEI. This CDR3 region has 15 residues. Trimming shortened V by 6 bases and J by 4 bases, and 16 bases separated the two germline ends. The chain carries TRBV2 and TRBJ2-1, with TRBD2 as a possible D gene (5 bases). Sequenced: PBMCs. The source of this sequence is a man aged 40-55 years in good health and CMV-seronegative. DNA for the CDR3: TGTGCCAGCAGCCTATCTGGGCGGGCTTACAATGAGCAGTTCTTC. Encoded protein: CASSLSGRAYNEQFF.